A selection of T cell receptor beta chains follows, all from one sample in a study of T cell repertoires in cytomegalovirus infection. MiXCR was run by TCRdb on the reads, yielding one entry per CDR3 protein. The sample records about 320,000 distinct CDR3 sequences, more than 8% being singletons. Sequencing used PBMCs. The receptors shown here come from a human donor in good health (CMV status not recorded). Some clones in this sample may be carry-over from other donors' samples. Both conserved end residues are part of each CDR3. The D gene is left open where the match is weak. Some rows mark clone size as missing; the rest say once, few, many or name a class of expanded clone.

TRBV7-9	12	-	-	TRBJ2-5	CASSSPVETQYF	TGTGCCAGCAGCTCTCCGGTGGAGACCCAGTACTTC
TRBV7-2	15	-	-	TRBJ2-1	CASSPFVGAYNEQFF	TGTGCCAGCAGCCCGTTCGTCGGCGCCTACAATGAGCAGTTCTTC
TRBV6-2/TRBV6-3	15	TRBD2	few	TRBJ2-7	CASRPSGRSSYEQYF	TGTGCCAGCAGGCCTAGCGGGCGTTCCTCCTACGAGCAGTACTTC
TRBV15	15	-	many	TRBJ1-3	CATSRDRLSGNTIYF	TGTGCCACCAGCAGAGATCGACTCTCTGGAAACACCATATATTTT
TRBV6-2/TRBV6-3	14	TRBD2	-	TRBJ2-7	CASSASGGPYEQYF	TGTGCCAGCAGCGCTAGCGGGGGCCCCTACGAGCAGTACTTC
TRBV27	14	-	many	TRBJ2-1	CASSLYHTNNEQFF	TGTGCCAGCAGTTTATACCACACCAACAATGAGCAGTTCTTC
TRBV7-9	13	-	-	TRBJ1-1	CASSFRQYTEAFF	TGTGCCAGCAGCTTTCGACAGTACACTGAAGCTTTCTTT
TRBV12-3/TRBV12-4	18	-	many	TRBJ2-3	CASSLLGVAGLRTDTQYF	TGTGCCAGCAGTCTCTTGGGAGTTGCGGGGTTGCGTACAGATACGCAGTATTTT
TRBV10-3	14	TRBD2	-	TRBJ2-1	CAIRGLAGDNEQFF	TGTGCCATCAGGGGACTAGCGGGAGACAATGAGCAGTTCTTC
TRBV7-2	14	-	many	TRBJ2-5	CASTLGRGKETQYF	TGTGCCAGCACCCTCGGAAGGGGGAAGGAGACCCAGTACTTC
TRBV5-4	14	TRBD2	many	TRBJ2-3	CASSPGGLTDTQYF	TGTGCCAGCAGCCCGGGAGGCCTCACAGATACGCAGTATTTT
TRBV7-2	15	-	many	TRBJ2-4	CASSLLGGAVNIQYF	TGTGCCAGCAGCTTACTGGGGGGCGCGGTGAACATTCAGTACTTC
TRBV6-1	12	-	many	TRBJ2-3	CASSPSLDTQYF	TGTGCCAGCAGTCCATCCCTAGATACGCAGTATTTT
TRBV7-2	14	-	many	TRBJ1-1	CASSLAGEVTEAFF	TGTGCCAGCAGCTTGGCAGGGGAGGTGACTGAAGCTTTCTTT
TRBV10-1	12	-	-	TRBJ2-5	CASSEGRGDQYF	TGCGCCAGCAGTGAGGGTAGGGGGGACCAGTACTTC
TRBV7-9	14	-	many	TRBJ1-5	CASSFGGTNQPQHF	TGTGCCAGCAGCTTCGGGGGGACCAATCAGCCCCAGCATTTT
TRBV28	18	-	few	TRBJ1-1	CASSLAGVTYPGDTEAFF	TGTGCCAGCAGTTTGGCGGGGGTGACTTACCCTGGGGACACTGAAGCTTTCTTT
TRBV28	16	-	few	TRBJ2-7	CASSLPTVGQSDEQYF	TGTGCCAGCAGTCTCCCGACTGTTGGGCAGTCGGACGAGCAGTACTTC
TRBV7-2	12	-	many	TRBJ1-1	CASSTLNTEAFF	TGTGCCAGCTCCACACTGAACACTGAAGCTTTCTTT